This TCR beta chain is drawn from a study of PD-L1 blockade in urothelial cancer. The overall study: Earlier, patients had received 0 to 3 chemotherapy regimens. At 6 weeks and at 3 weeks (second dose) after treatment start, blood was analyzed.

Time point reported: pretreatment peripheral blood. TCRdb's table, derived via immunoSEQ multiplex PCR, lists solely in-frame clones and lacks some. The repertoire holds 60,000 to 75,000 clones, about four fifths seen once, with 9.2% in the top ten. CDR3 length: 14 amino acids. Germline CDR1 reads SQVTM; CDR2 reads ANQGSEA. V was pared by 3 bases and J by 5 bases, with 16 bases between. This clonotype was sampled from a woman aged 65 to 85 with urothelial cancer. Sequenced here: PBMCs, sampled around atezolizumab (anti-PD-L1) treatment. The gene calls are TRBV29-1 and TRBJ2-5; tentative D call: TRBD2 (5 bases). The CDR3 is CSVEPRGRPETQYF. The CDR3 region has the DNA TGCAGCGTTGAGCCCCGGGGAAGACCGGAGACCCAGTACTTC.